The next 6 T cell receptor beta chains were all read from a single sample in a study of T cell responses to AZD1222 COVID-19 vaccine. The repertoire was sequenced with immunoSEQ multiplex PCR; TCRdb's copy has only in-frame clones and lacks some. The sample lists about 120,000 clones; about 87% were seen once. The sample here was peripheral blood, taken on day 0 of AZD1222 vaccination. These receptors all come from an adult in good health.

This chain uses TRBV4-2 with TRBJ1-2; tentatively, D is TRBD1 (5 bases). Germline CDR1 is LGHNA and CDR2 is YNFKEQ. V dropped 0 bases and J dropped 6 bases, with 17 bases sitting between them. The CDR3 has 16 residues. The CDR3 bases are TGTGCCAGCAGCCAAGATACTCCGGGGGGAACTAATGGCTACACCTTC. It is translated as CASSQDTPGGTNGYTF.

V usage is TRBV2 and J usage is TRBJ1-1; tentatively, D is TRBD1 (6 bases). V dropped 0 bases and J dropped 1 base, with 9 bases sitting between them. The CDR3 is made up of 15 amino acids. The germline CDR1 and CDR2 sequences are SNHLY and FYNNEI. Written as DNA, the CDR3 is TGTGCCAGCAGTGAAGCGAGGACAGCGAACACTGAAGCTTTCTTT. This sequence encodes CASSEARTANTEAFF. Complete variable domain (other parts from reference TRBV2 and TRBJ1-1): EPEVTQTPSHQVTQMGQEVILRCVPISNHLYFYWYRQILGQKVEFLVSFYNNEISEKSEIFDDQFSVERPDGSNFTLKIRSTKLEDSAMYFCASSEARTANTEAFFGQGTRLTVV.

This sequence joins TRBV14 and TRBJ1-2, with TRBD1 matching 8 bases. The CDR3 covers 15 residues. In germline, CDR1 is SGHDN, CDR2 FVKESK. After removal of 3 bases from V and 2 bases from J, the junction contained 5 bases not matched to a gene. This CDR3 is CASSHIGQGNYGYTF. The CDR3 DNA is TGTGCCAGCAGCCATATCGGACAGGGAAACTATGGCTACACCTTC. Complete variable domain (other parts from reference TRBV14 and TRBJ1-2): EAGVTQFPSHSVIEKGQTVTLRCDPISGHDNLYWYRRVMGKEIKFLLHFVKESKQDESGMPNNRFLAERTGGTYSTLKVQPAELEDSGVYFCASSHIGQGNYGYTFGSGTRLTVV.

The chain has TRBV19 and TRBJ2-6, with no clear D. The CDR3 length is 15 residues. From germline, CDR1 is LNHDA and CDR2 SQIVND (reference sequence). V lost 3 bases, J lost 0 bases, and 6 bases lay in between. CDR3 coding DNA: TGTGCCAGTAGTATGTCCAGCTCTGGGGCCAACGTCCTGACTTTC. As protein: CASSMSSSGANVLTF.

This rearrangement joins TRBV3-1 (or the pseudogene TRBV3-2) to TRBJ2-7; 7 positions agree with TRBD1. This CDR3 contains 14 residues. CDR1 is LGHDT and CDR2 is YNNKEL in the germline V gene (reference sequence). The junction had 3 bases not matched to a gene; V was cut back by 4 bases and J by 0 bases. The CDR3 reads CASSLQGTSYEQYF. The CDR3 DNA reads as TGTGCCAGCAGCCTACAGGGGACCTCCTACGAGCAGTACTTC.

The chain uses TRBV7-9 and TRBJ2-5; 7 bases align to TRBD2. Germline V CDR1 and CDR2: SEHNR, FQNEAQ (reference sequence). After removal of 4 bases from V and 2 bases from J, the junction contained 16 bases not matched to a gene. There are 18 residues in the CDR3. For the CDR3, the DNA is TGTGCCAGCAGCTACCGGGGGGAATGGAGGGTCTCACAAGAGACCCAGTACTTC. Translation: CASSYRGEWRVSQETQYF. Full variable domain (missing parts from reference TRBV7-9 and TRBJ2-5): DTGVSQNPRHKITKRGQNVTFRCDPISEHNRLYWYRQTLGQGPEFLTYFQNEAQLEKSRLLSDRFSAERPKGSFSTLEIQRTEQGDSAMYLCASSYRGEWRVSQETQYFGPGTRLLVL.